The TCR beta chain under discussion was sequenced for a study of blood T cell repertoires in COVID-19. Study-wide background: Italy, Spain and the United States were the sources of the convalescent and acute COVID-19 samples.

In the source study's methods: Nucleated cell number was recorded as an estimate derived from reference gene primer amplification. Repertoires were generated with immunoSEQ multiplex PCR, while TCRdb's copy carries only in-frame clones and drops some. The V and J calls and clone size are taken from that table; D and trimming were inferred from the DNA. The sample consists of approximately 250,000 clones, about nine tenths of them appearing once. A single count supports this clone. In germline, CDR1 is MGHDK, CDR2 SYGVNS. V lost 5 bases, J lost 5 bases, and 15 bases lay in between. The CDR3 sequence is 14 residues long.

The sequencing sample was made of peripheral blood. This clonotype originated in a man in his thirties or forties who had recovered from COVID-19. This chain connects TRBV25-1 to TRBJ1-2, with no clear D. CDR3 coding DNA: TGTGCCAGCAGTTATCACGACCCTAGGTATGGCTACACCTTC. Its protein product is CASSYHDPRYGYTF.